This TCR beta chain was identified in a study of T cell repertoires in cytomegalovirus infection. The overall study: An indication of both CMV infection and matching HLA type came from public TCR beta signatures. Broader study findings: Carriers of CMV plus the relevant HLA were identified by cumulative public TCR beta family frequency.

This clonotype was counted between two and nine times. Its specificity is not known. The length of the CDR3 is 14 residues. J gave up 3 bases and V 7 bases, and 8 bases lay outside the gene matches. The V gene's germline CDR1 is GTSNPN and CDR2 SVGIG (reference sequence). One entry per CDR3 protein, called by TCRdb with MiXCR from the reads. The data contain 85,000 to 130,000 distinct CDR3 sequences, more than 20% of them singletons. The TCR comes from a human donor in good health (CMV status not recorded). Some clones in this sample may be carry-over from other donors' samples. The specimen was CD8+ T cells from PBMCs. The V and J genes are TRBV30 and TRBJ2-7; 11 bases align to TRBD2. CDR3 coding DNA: TGTGCCTACGATGCCGGACTAGCGGGCTACGAGCAGTACTTC. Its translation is CAYDAGLAGYEQYF.